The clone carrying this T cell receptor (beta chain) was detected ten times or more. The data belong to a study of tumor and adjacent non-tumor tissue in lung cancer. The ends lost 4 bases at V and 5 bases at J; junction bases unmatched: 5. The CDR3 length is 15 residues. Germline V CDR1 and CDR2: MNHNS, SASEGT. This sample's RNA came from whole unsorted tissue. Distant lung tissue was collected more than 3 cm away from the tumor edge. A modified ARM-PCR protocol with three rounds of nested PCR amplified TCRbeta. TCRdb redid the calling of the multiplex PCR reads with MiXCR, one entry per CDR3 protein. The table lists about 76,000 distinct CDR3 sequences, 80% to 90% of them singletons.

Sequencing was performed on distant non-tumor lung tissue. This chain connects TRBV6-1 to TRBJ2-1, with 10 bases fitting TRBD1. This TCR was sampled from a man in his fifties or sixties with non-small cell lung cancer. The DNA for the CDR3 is TGTGCCAGCAGTGGGCGGACAGGGGGTAACAATGAGCAGTTCTTC. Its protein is CASSGRTGGNNEQFF.